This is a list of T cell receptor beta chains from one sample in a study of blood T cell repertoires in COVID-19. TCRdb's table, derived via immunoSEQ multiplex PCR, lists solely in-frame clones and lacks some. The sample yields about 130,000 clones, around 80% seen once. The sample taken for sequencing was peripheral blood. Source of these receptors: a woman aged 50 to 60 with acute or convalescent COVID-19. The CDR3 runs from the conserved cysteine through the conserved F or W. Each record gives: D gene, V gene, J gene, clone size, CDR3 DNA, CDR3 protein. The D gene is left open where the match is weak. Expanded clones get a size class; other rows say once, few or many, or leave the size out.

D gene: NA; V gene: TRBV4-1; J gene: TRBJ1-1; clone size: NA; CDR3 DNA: TGCGCCAGCAGCCAAGGGGGCCACACTGAAGCTTTCTTT; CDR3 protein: CASSQGGHTEAFF
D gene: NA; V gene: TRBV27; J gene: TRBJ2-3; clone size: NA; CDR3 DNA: TGTGCCAGCAGTTTATCGAGGTCTAGCTGGTTCACAGATACGCAGTATTTT; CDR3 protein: CASSLSRSSWFTDTQYF
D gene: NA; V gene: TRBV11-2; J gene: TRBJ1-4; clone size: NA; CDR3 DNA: TGTGCCAGCAGCCGGGGACCTACAGCGGGGGTTAATGAAAAACTGTTTTTT; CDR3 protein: CASSRGPTAGVNEKLFF
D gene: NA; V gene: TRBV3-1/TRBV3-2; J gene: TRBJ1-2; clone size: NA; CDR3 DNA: TGTGCCAGCAGCCAAGACTCTCGGGGGGACTATGGCTACACCTTC; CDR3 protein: CASSQDSRGDYGYTF
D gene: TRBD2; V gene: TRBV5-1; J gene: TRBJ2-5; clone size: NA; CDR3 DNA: TGCGCCAGCAGCTCCGGGGGGGCCCCCGGAGAGACCCAGTACTTC; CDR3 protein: CASSSGGAPGETQYF
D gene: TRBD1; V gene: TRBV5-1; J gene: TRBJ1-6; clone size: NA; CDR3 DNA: TGCGCCAGCAGCTTTGGGGGACAGGGCTTTTCACCCCTCCACTTT; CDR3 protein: CASSFGGQGFSPLHF
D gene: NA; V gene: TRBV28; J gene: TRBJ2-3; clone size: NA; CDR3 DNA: TGTGCCAGCAGTTCGGCGGGCACAGATACGCAGTATTTT; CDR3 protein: CASSSAGTDTQYF
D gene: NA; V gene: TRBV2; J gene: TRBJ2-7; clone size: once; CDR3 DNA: TGTGCCAGCAGTGATCGGGGGGCAGCGAACGAGCAGTACTTC; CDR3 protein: CASSDRGAANEQYF
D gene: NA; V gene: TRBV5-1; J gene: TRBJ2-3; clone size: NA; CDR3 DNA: TGCGCCAGCAGCTTTGCCCCCCCGGGTACCACAGATACGCAGTATTTT; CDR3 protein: CASSFAPPGTTDTQYF
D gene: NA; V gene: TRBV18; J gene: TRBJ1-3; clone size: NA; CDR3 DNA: TGTGCCAGCTCGGAGGGGTTCGGTGCTGGAAACACCATATATTTT; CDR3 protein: CASSEGFGAGNTIYF
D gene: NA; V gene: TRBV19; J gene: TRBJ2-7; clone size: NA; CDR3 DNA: TGTGCCAGTAGGGGAACAGGGAAGGCCTACGAGCAGTACTTC; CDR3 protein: CASRGTGKAYEQYF
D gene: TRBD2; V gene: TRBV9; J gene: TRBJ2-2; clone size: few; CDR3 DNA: TGTGCCAGCACGACTAGCGGGAACACCGGGGAGCTGTTTTTT; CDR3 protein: CASTTSGNTGELFF
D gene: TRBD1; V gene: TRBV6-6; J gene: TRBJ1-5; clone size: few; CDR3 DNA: TGTGCCAGCAGTTACGAGACAGGGGGCGGTCAGCCCCAGCATTTT; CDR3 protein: CASSYETGGGQPQHF
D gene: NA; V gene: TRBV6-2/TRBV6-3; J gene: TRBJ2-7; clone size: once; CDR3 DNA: TGTGCCAGCAGTTTACAGGGCTACGAGCAGTACTTC; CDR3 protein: CASSLQGYEQYF
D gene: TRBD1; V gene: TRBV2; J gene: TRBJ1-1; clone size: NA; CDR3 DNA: TGTGCCAGCAGTGAGGCAGGGGGCACTGAAGCTTTCTTT; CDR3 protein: CASSEAGGTEAFF
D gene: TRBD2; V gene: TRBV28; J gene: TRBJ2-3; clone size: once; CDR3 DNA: TGTGCCAGCAGTTTTAGTAGCGGGAGTGGCCCAGATACGCAGTATTTT; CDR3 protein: CASSFSSGSGPDTQYF
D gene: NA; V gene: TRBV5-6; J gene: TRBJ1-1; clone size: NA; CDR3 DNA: TGTGCCAGCAGCTTCGGTATCACTGAAGCTTTCTTT; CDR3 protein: CASSFGITEAFF
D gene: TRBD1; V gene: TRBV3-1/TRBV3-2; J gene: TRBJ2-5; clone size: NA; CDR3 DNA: TGTGCCAGCAGCCAGGGACAGTCCGTTTGGGGGAATAAGAGAGAGACCCAGTACTTC; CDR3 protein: CASSQGQSVWGNKRETQYF
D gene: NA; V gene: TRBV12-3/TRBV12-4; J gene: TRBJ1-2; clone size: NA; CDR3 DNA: TGTGCCAGCAGTCTGTTGAACTATGGCTACACCTTC; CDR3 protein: CASSLLNYGYTF
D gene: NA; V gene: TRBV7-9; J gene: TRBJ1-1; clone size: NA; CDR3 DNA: TGTGCCAGCAGCAACGCCGATACAGGGAGCGCTGAAGCTTTCTTT; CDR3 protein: CASSNADTGSAEAFF
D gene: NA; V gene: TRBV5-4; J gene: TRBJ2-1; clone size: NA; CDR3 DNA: TGTGCCAGCAGCGGGCCCCAAATAAAGAGTGAGCAGTTCTTC; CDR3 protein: CASSGPQIKSEQFF
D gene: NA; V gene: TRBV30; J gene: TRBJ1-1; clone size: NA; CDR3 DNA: TGTGCGCTCGGGTACATGAACACTGAAGCTTTCTTT; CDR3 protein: CALGYMNTEAFF
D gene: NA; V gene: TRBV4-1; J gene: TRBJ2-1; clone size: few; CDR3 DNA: TGCGCCAGCAGAGGGTACAGGGAGATTGATGAGCAGTTCTTC; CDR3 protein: CASRGYREIDEQFF
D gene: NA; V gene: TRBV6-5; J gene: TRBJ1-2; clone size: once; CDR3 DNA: TGTGCCAGCCAATCCGGGACACCCGATGGCTACACCTTC; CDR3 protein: CASQSGTPDGYTF
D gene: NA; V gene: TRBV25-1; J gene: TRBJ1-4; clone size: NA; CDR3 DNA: TGTGCCAGCAGGGAATCAGGGGAAAAACTGTTTTTT; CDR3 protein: CASRESGEKLFF
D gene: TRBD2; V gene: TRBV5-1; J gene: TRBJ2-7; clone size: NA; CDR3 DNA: TGCGCCAGCAGCCGGGGGGGACCCTACGAGCAGTACTTC; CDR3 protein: CASSRGGPYEQYF
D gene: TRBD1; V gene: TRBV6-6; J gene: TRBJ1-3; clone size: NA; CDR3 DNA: TGTGCCACCGCCCTAACAGGGGGCAGTGGAAACACCATATATTTT; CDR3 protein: CATALTGGSGNTIYF
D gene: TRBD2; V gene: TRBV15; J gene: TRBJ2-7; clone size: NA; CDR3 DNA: TGTGCCACCAGCCAGCGGGAGACGGGCGAGCAGTACTTC; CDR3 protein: CATSQRETGEQYF
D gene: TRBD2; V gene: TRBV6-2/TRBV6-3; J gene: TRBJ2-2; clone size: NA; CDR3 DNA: TGTGCCAGCAACCCAACAGTGGGGGGGGCCGGGGAGCTGTTTTTT; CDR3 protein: CASNPTVGGAGELFF
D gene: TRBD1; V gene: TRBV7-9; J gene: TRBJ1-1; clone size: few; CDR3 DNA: TGTGCCAGCAGCCAGAGACAGGGGAACACTGAAGCTTTCTTT; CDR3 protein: CASSQRQGNTEAFF
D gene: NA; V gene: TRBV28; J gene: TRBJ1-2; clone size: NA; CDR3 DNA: TGTGCCAGCAGTTTTGGGCAGGGTGATGGCTACACCTTC; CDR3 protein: CASSFGQGDGYTF
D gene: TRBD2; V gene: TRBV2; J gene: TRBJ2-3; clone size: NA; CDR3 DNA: TGTGCCAGCAGTGCCCCGCGGGGGGCCACAGATACGCAGTATTTT; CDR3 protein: CASSAPRGATDTQYF
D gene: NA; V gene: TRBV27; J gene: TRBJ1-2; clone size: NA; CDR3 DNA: TGTGCCAGCAGTTTGCGGCCTTCCCTGGATGGCTACACCTTC; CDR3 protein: CASSLRPSLDGYTF
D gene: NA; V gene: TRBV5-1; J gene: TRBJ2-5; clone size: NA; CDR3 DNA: TGCGCCAGCAGCCCTCGGGATCAAGAGACCCAGTACTTC; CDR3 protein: CASSPRDQETQYF
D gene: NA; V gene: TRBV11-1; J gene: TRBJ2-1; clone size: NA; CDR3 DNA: TGTGCCAGCAGCGAACAGGGTTGGAATGAGCAGTTCTTC; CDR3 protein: CASSEQGWNEQFF
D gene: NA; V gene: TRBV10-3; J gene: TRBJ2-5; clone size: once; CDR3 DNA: TGTGCCATCAGTGAGCCGGCCAGGGCGAGCCAAGAGACCCAGTACTTC; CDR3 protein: CAISEPARASQETQYF
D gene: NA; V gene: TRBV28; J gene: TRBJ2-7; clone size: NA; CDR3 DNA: TGTGCCAGCAGAGAACAGGGTAGCGAGCAGTACTTC; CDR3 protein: CASREQGSEQYF
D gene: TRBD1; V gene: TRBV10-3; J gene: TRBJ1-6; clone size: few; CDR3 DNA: TGTGCCACAGGGACAGCTCGGAATTCACCCCTCCACTTT; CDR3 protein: CATGTARNSPLHF
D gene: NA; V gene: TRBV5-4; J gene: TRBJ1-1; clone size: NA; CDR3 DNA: TGTGCCAGCAGCTTAGGACACCGGAACACTGAAGCTTTCTTT; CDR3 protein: CASSLGHRNTEAFF
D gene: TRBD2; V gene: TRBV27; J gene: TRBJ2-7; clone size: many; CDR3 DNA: TGTGCCAGCAGTGCCCGGACTAGCGGGGTTAGCTCCTACGAGCAGTACTTC; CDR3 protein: CASSARTSGVSSYEQYF
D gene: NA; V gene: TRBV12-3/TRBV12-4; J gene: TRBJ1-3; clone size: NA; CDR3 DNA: TGTGCCAGCAGTTCCACAGGAAACACCATATATTTT; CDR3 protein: CASSSTGNTIYF
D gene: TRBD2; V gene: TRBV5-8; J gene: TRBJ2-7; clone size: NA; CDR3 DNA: TGTGCCAGCAGAGGACTAGCGGGAGTATACGAGCAGTACTTC; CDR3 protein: CASRGLAGVYEQYF
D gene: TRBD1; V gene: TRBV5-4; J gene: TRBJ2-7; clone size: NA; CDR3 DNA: TGTGCCAGCAGCTTCGACAGGGCTCTCTACGAGCAGTACTTC; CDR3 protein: CASSFDRALYEQYF
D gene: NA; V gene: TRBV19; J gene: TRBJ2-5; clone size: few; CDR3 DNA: TGTGCCAGTAGCCGGGAGGGGGCAGGAGAGACCCAGTACTTC; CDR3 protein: CASSREGAGETQYF
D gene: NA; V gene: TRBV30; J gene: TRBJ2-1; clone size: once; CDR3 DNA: TGTGCCTGGAGTTATTACAATGAGCAGTTCTTC; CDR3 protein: CAWSYYNEQFF
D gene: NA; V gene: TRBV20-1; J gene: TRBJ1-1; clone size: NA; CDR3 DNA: TGCAGTGCTAGTAGGGGGGGCTACAGTCAGAACACTGAAGCTTTCTTT; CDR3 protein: CSASRGGYSQNTEAFF
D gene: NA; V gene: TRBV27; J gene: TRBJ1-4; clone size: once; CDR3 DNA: TGTGCCAGCAGTTTAGGGTCACGGGGAGGTGAAAAACTGTTTTTT; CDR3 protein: CASSLGSRGGEKLFF
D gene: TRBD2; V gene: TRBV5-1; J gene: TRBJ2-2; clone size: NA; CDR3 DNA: TGCGCCAGCAGCTTGGGACGGGAGGGCACCGGGGAGCTGTTTTTT; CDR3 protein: CASSLGREGTGELFF